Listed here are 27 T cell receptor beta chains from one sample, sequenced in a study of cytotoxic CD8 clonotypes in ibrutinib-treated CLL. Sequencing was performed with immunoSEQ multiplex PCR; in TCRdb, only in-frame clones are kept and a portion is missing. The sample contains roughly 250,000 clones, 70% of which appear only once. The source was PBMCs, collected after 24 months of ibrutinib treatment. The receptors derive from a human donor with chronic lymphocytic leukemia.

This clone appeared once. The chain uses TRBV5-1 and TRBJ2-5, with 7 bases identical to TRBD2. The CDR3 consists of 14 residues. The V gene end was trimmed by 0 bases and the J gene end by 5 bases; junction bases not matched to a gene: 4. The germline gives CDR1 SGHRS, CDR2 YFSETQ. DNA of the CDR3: TGCGCCAGCAGCTTGGGCGCGGGGGAGGAGACCCAGTACTTC. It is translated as CASSLGAGEETQYF. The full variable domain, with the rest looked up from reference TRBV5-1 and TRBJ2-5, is KAGVTQTPRYLIKTRGQQVTLSCSPISGHRSVSWYQQTPGQGLQFLFEYFSETQRNKGNFPGRFSGRQFSNSRSEMNVSTLELGDSALYLCASSLGAGEETQYFGPGTRLLVL.

The CDR3 nucleotides are TGTGCCAGCTACAGTACCGAGCGAGTTAACTATGGCTACACCTTC. This gives the protein CASYSTERVNYGYTF. V is TRBV19 and J is TRBJ1-2; D not resolved. Trimming stripped 9 bases from V and 1 base from J, with 18 bases between. The CDR3 spans 15 residues. The germline V gene encodes CDR1 LNHDA and CDR2 SQIVND (reference sequence).

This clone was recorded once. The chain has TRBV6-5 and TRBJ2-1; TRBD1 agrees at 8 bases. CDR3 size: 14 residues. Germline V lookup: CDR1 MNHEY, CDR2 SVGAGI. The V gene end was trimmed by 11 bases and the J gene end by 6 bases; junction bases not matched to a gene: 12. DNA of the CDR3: TGTGCCGCCGGACTGGACAGGGTGGGCAATGAGCAGTTCTTC. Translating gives CAAGLDRVGNEQFF.

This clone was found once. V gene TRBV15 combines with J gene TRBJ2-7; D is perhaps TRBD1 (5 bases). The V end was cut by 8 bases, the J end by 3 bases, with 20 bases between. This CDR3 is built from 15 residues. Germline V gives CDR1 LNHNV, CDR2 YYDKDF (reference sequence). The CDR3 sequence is CATATAQGKIYEQYF. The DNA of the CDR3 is TGTGCCACCGCGACCGCGCAGGGAAAGATCTACGAGCAGTACTTC.

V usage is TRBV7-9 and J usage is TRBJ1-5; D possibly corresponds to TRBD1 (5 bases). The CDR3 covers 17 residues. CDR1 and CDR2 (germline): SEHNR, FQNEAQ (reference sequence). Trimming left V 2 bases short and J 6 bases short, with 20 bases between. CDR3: CASSLLIGTGEGQPQHF. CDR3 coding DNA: TGTGCCAGCAGCTTATTGATCGGGACGGGCGAGGGTCAGCCCCAGCATTTT.

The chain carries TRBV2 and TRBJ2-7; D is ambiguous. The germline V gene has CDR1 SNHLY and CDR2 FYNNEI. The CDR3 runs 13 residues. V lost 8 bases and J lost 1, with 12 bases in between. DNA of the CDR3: TGTGCCAGCTCGGCAGGCCCTTCCTACGAGCAGTACTTC. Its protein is CASSAGPSYEQYF.

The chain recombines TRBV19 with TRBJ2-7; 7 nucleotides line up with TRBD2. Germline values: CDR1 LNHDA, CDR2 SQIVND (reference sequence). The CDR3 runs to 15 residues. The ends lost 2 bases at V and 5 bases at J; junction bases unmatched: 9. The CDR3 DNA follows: TGTGCCAGTAGTATACGGCTAGCGGATGGAAACGAGCAGTACTTC. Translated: CASSIRLADGNEQYF. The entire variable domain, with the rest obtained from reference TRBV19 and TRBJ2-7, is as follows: DGGITQSPKYLFRKEGQNVTLSCEQNLNHDAMYWYRQDPGQGLRLIYYSQIVNDFQKGDIAEGYSVSREKKESFPLTVTSAQKNPTAFYLCASSIRLADGNEQYFGPGTRLTVT.

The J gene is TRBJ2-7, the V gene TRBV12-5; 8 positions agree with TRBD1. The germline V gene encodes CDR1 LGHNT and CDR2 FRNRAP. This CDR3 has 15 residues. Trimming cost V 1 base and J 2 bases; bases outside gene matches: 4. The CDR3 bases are TGTGCTAGTGGTTTGGGGAGGACAGGGACCTACGAGCAGTACTTC. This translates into CASGLGRTGTYEQYF.

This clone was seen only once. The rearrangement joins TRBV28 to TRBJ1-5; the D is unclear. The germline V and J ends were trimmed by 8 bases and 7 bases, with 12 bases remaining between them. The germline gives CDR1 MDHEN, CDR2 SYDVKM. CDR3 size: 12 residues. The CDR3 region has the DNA TGTGCCAGCCGAAGCGGGTGGCAGCCCCAGCATTTT. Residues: CASRSGWQPQHF.

The CDR3 nucleotides are TGTGCCAGCAGCCTATTGGGAGGGGTCAATCAGCCCCAGCATTTT. As protein: CASSLLGGVNQPQHF. This chain joins TRBV28 and TRBJ1-5; perhaps TRBD1 as D (5 bases). V lost 6 bases to trimming and J lost 3 bases, with 15 bases between them. The germline V gene encodes CDR1 MDHEN and CDR2 SYDVKM. The CDR3 totals 15 residues.

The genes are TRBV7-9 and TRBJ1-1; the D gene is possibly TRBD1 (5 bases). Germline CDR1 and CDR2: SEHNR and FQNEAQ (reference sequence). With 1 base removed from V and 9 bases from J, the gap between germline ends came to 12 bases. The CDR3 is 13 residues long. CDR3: CASSLVREGKAFF. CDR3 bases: TGTGCCAGCAGCTTAGTCAGGGAAGGAAAAGCTTTCTTT.

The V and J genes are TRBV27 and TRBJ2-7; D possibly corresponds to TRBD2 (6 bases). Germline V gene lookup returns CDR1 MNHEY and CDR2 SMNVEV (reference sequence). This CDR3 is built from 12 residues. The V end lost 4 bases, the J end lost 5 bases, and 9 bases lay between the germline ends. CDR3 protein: CASSYGSNEQYF. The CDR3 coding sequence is TGTGCCAGCAGTTACGGGAGTAACGAGCAGTACTTC.

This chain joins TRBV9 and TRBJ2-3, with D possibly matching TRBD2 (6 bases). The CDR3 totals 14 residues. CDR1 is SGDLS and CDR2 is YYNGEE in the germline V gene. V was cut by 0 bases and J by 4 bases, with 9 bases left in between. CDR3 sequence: CASSVGTIADTQYF. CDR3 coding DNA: TGTGCCAGCAGCGTAGGGACTATCGCAGATACGCAGTATTTT.

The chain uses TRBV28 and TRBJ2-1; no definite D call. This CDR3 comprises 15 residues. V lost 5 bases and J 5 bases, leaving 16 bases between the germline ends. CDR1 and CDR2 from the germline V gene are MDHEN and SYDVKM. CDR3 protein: CASSTQKMKHNEQFF. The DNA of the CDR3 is TGTGCCAGCAGTACTCAAAAAATGAAACACAATGAGCAGTTCTTC.

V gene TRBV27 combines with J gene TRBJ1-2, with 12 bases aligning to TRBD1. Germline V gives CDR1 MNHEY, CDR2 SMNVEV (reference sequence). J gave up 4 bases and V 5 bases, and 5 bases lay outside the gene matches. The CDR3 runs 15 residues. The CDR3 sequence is CASSRDRGQPYGYTF. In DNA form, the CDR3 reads TGTGCCAGCAGTAGGGACAGGGGGCAACCCTATGGCTACACCTTC.

This chain's CDR3 is CASNEGNYGYTF. The CDR3 region has the DNA TGTGCCAGCAATGAGGGGAACTATGGCTACACCTTC. The chain has TRBV2 and TRBJ1-2, with a tentative D call TRBD1 (5 bases). V lost 7 bases, J lost 2 bases, and 8 bases lay in between. Germline lookup yields CDR1 SNHLY and CDR2 FYNNEI. CDR3 length: 12 residues.

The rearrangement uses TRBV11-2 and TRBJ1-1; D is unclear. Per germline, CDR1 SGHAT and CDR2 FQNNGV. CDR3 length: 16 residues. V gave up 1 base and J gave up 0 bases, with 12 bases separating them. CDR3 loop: CASSLGWTDMNTEAFF. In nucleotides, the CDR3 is TGTGCCAGCAGCTTAGGGTGGACTGATATGAACACTGAAGCTTTCTTT.

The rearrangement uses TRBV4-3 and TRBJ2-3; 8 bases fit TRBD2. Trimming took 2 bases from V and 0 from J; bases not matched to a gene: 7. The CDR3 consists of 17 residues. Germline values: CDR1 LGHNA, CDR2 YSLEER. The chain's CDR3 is CASSQSGSSGSTDTQYF. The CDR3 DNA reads TGCGCCAGCAGCCAAAGCGGTTCTAGCGGGAGCACAGATACGCAGTATTTT.

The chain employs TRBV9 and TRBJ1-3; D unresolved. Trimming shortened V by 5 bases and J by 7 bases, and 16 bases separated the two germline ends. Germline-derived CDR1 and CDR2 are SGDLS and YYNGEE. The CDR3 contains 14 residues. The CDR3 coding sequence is TGTGCCAGCAGACCATCCGGGCCCCGCAACACCATATATTTT. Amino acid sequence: CASRPSGPRNTIYF.

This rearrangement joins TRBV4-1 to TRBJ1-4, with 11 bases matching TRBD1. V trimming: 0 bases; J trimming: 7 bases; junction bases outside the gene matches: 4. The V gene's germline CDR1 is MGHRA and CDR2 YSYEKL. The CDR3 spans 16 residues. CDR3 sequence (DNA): TGCGCCAGCAGCCAAGACAAGGGACAGGGGGGTGAAAAACTGTTTTTT. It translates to CASSQDKGQGGEKLFF.

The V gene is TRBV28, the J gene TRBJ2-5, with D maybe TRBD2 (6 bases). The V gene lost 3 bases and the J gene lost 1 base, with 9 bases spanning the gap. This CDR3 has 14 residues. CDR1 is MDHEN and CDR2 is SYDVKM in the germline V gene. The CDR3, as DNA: TGTGCCAGCAGTTTCGGGGGACGCCAAGAGACCCAGTACTTC. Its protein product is CASSFGGRQETQYF.

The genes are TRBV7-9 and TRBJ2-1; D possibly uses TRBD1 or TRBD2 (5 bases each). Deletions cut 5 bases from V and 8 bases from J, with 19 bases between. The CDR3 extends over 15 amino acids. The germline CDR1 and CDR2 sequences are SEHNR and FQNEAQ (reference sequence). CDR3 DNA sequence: TGTGCCAGCAGCCCCCCCGAGGGGCCAAGGGATGAGCAGTTCTTC. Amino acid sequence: CASSPPEGPRDEQFF. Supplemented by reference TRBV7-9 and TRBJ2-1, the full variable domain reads DTGVSQNPRHKITKRGQNVTFRCDPISEHNRLYWYRQTLGQGPEFLTYFQNEAQLEKSRLLSDRFSAERPKGSFSTLEIQRTEQGDSAMYLCASSPPEGPRDEQFFGPGTRLTVL.

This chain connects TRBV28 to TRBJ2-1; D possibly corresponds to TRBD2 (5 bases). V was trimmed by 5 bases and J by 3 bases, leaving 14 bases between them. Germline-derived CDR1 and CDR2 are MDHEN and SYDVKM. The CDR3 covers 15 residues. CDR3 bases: TGTGCCAGCAGTCTAAGTCTAGCAAACTACAATGAGCAGTTCTTC. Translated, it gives CASSLSLANYNEQFF.

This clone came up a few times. The CDR3 here is CASSQKDRRYEQYF. CDR3 DNA sequence: TGTGCCAGCAGCCAAAAGGACAGGCGCTACGAGCAGTACTTC. The chain recombines TRBV4-2 with TRBJ2-7; 7 bases are a match to TRBD1. The V gene's germline CDR1 is LGHNA and CDR2 YNFKEQ. The CDR3 sequence is 14 residues long. V lost 2 bases, J lost 3 bases, and 4 bases stayed unmatched.

The CDR3 loop reads CASDPLRAGEQYF. CDR3 DNA sequence: TGTGCCAGCGACCCCCTTAGGGCGGGCGAGCAGTACTTC. The chain joins TRBV2 to TRBJ2-7; D is possibly TRBD2 (5 bases). V was trimmed by 8 bases and J by 6 bases, leaving 17 bases between them. The CDR3 extends over 13 amino acids. Germline CDR1 reads SNHLY; CDR2 reads FYNNEI.

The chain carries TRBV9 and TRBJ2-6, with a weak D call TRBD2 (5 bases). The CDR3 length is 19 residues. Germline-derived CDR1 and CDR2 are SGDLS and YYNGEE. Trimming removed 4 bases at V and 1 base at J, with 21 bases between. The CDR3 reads CASSPSLGGWRSGANVLTF. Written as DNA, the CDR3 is TGTGCCAGCAGCCCCTCCCTGGGCGGATGGAGGTCTGGGGCCAACGTCCTGACTTTC.

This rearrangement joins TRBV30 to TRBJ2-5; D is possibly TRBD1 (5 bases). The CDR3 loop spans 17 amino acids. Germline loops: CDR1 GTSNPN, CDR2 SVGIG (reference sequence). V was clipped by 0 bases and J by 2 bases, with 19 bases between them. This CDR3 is CAWSVQFGAEKQETQYF. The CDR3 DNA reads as TGTGCCTGGAGTGTACAATTTGGGGCAGAGAAACAAGAGACCCAGTACTTC.